The clone carrying this TCR beta chain has just one count. As yet, its antigen is unknown. Study findings and constraints: Tumor memory CD4+ T cell TCR gene usage was found to cluster with blood and lymph node memory CD4+ cells and with lymph node naive CD4+ cells. Tumor Tregs overlapped most with tumor, then blood, naive CD4+ cells.

Semi-nested PCR with Nested Universal Primer A followed constant-region reverse priming of full-length variable regions. Via MiXCR, TCRdb re-called the 5' RACE reads, giving one row per CDR3 protein. Altogether some 62,000 distinct CDR3 sequences are present, around 30% being singletons, with the ten largest covering over 2%. Trimming removed 3 bases at V and 1 base at J, with 7 bases between. This CDR3 contains 14 residues. Germline assignment: CDR1 LGHDT and CDR2 YNNKEL (reference sequence). Naive CD4+ T cells were purified with Tregs depleted by CD25. This TCR came from a female donor with breast cancer. Sequenced: tumor-infiltrating naive CD4+ T cells sorted from the breast tumor. Subset given: naive CD4+ T cells, CD4+CD45RA+CD25-. The chain carries TRBV3-1 and TRBJ1-5; a possible D gene is TRBD1 (6 bases). The CDR3 spells CASSHRGSNQPQHF. The CDR3 DNA sequence: TGTGCCAGCAGCCACAGGGGCAGCAATCAGCCCCAGCATTTT.